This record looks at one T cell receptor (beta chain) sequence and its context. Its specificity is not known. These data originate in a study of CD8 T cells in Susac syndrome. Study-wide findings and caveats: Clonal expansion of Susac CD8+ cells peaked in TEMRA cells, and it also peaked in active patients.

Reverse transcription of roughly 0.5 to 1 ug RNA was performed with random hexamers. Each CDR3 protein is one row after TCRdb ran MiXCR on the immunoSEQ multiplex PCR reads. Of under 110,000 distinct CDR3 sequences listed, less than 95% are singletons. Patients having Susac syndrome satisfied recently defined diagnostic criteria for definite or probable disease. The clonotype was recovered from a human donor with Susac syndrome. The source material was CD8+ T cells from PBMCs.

CDR3 amino acids: CASSLKRGGHGELFF. The DNA of the CDR3 is TGTGCCAGCAGCCTGAAGCGTGGGGGACACGGGGAGCTGTTTTTT. The genes are TRBV11-2 and TRBJ2-2, with a possible D match to TRBD1 (6 bases). The CDR3 runs 15 residues. Germline lookup yields CDR1 SGHAT and CDR2 FQNNGV. V was pared by 5 bases and J by 7 bases, with 17 bases between.